This note documents a single TCR beta chain sequence. The antigen is not known. In TCRdb, the 5' RACE reads were re-called with MiXCR into one record per CDR3 protein. The sample has some 500,000 distinct CDR3 sequences, roughly 13% seen once. This sample was included in a study of T cells after yellow fever vaccination. General study points: Booster samples showed a return of most primary-vaccination clones (around 96% CD4, approximately 90% CD8).

The CDR3 is 15 amino acids. V was shortened by 4 bases and J by 0 bases, with 13 bases between the two germline ends. The germline CDR1 and CDR2 sequences are SGHDN and FVKESK. The TCR was taken from a man aged 25 to 40 who received the YFV17D yellow fever vaccine. This specimen consisted of PBMCs, obtained on the day of the yellow fever booster vaccination. The V gene is TRBV14, the J gene TRBJ2-7, with a tentative D call TRBD2 (6 bases). The CDR3, as DNA: TGTGCCAGCAGCCGGAAAGCGGGTAGCTCCTACGAGCAGTACTTC. It is translated as CASSRKAGSSYEQYF.